Below, one T cell receptor (beta chain) is given with its context. The sample comes from a study of shared clonotypes between healthy human individuals. TCRdb's table, derived via immunoSEQ multiplex PCR, lists solely in-frame clones and lacks some. The sample includes approximately 340,000 clones, around 70% of them seen just once. Per the germline V gene, CDR1 is SGHNT and CDR2 is YYREEE (reference sequence). Trimming removed 4 bases from V and 4 bases from J, with 17 bases in between. CDR3 length equals 16 residues. Source material: memory CD4+ T cells sorted from blood. Indicated subset: CD45RA-negative fraction. V and J are TRBV5-4 and TRBJ2-2; no clear D gene. The receptor's source is a man in his thirties or forties in good health. The CDR3 nucleotides read TGTGCCAGCAGCCGTGGTGGCCGAAAGATCACCGGGGAGCTGTTTTTT. Translating gives CASSRGGRKITGELFF.